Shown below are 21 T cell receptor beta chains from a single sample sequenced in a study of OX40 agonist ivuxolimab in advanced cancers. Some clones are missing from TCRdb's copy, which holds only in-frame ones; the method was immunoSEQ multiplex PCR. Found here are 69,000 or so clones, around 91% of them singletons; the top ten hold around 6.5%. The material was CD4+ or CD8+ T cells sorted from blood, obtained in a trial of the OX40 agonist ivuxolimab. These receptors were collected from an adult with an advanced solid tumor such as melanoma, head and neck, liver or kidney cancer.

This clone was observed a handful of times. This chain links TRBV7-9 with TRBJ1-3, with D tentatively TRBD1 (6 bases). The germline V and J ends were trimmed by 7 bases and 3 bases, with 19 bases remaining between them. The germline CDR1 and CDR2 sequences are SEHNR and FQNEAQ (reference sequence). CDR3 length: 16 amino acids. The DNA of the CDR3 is TGTGCCAGCATCCCGAGGGGGGGCGCTGGTGGAAACACCATATATTTT. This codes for CASIPRGGAGGNTIYF.

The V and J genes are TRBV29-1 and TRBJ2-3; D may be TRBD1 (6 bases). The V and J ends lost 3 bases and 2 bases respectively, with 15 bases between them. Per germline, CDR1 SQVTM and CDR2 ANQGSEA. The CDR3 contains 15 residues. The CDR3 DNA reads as TGCAGCGTTGACGCGGACAGATTCCCCACAGATACGCAGTATTTT. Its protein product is CSVDADRFPTDTQYF.

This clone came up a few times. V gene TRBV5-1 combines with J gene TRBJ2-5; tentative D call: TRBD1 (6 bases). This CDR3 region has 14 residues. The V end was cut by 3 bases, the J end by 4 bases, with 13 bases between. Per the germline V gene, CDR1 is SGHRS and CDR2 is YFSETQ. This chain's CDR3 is CASSWDNFLETQYF. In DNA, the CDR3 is TGCGCCAGCAGCTGGGACAATTTTCTAGAGACCCAGTACTTC.

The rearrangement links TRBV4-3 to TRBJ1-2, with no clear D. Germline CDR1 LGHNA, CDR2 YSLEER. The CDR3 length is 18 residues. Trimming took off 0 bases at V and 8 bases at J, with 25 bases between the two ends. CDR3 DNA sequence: TGCGCCAGCAGCCAAGATCCGGCAGGTCGTTCTTTGCTTTGGGGCTACACCTTC. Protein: CASSQDPAGRSLLWGYTF.

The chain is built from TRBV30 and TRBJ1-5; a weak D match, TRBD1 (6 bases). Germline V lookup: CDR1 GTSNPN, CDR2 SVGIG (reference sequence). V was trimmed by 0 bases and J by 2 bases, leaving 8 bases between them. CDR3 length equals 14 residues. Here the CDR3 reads CAWSVEGGNQPQHF. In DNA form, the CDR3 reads TGTGCCTGGAGTGTTGAGGGGGGCAATCAGCCCCAGCATTTT.

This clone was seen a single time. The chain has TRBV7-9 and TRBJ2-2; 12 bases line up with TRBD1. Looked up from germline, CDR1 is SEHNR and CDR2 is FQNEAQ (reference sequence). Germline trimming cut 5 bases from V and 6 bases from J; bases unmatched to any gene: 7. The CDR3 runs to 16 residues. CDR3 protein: CASSKGQGAPAGELFF. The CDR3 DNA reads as TGTGCCAGCAGCAAGGGACAGGGGGCGCCCGCCGGGGAGCTGTTTTTT.

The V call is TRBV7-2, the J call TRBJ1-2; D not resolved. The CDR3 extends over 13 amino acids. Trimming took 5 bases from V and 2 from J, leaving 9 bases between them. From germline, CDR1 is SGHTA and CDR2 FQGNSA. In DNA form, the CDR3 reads TGTGCCAGCAGCCAGGCGATCAACTATGGCTACACCTTC. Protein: CASSQAINYGYTF.

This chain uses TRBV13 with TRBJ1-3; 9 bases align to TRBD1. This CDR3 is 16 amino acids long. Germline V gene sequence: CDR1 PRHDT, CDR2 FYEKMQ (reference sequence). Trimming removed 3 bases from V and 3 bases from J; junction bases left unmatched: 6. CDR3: CASSFLDRGDGNTIYF. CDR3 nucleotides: TGTGCCAGCAGCTTCTTGGACAGGGGCGATGGAAACACCATATATTTT.

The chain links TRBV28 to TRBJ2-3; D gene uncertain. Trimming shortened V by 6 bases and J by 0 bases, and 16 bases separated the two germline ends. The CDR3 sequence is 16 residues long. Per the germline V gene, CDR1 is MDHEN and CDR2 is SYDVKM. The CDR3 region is CASSPYVGSSTDTQYF. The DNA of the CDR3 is TGTGCCAGCAGCCCTTACGTGGGAAGCAGCACAGATACGCAGTATTTT.

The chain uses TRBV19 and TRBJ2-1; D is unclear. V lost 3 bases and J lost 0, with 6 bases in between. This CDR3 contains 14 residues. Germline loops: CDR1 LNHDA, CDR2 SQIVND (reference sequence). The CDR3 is CASSMLSSYNEQFF. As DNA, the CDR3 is TGTGCCAGTAGTATGCTCAGCTCCTACAATGAGCAGTTCTTC. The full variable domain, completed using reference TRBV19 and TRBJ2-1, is DGGITQSPKYLFRKEGQNVTLSCEQNLNHDAMYWYRQDPGQGLRLIYYSQIVNDFQKGDIAEGYSVSREKKESFPLTVTSAQKNPTAFYLCASSMLSSYNEQFFGPGTRLTVL.

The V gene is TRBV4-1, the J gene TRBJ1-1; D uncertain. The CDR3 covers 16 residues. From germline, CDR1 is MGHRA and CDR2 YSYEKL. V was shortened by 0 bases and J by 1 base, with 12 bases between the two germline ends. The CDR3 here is CASSQDGREGNTEAFF. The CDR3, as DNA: TGCGCCAGCAGCCAAGATGGAAGGGAGGGGAACACTGAAGCTTTCTTT.

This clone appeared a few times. CDR3: CASSPGVRDEAFF. The CDR3 region has the DNA TGTGCCAGCAGCCCAGGGGTCCGCGACGAAGCTTTCTTT. The chain uses TRBV7-9 and TRBJ1-1; a weak D match, TRBD1 (6 bases). Looked up from germline, CDR1 is SEHNR and CDR2 is FQNEAQ (reference sequence). The CDR3 has 13 residues. Trimming took 5 bases from V and 8 from J, leaving 15 bases between them.

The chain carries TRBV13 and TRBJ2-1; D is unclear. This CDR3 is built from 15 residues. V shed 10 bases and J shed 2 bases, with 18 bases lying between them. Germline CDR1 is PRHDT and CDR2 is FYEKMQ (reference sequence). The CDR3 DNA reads TGTGCCACCTCACTTCTACACAAGACCTACAATGAGCAGTTCTTC. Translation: CATSLLHKTYNEQFF.

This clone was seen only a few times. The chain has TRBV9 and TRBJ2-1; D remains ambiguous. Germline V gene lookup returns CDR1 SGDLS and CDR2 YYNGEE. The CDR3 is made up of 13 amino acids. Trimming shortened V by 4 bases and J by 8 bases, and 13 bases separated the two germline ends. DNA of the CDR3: TGTGCCAGCAGCCCGAGCCTGGGGTATGAGCAGTTCTTC. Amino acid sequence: CASSPSLGYEQFF.

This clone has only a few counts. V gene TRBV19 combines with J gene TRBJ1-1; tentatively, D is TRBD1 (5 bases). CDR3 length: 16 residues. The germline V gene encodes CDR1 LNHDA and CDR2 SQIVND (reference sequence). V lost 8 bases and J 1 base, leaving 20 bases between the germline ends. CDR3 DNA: TGTGCCAGTGGTTACGGAGCCTTGGGGGAGAACACTGAAGCTTTCTTT. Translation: CASGYGALGENTEAFF.

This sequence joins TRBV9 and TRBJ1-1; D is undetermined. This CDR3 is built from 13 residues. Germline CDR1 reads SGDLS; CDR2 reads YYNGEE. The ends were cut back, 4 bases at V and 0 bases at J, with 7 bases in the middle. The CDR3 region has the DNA TGTGCCAGCAGCCCCCAGATGAACACTGAAGCTTTCTTT. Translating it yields CASSPQMNTEAFF.

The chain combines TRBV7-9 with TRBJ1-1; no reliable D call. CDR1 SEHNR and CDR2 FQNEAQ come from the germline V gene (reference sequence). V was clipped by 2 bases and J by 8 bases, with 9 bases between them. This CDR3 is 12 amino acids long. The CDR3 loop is CASSLSQAEAFF. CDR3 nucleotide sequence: TGTGCCAGCAGCTTATCCCAGGCCGAAGCTTTCTTT. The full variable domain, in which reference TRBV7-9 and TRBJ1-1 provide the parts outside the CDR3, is DTGVSQNPRHKITKRGQNVTFRCDPISEHNRLYWYRQTLGQGPEFLTYFQNEAQLEKSRLLSDRFSAERPKGSFSTLEIQRTEQGDSAMYLCASSLSQAEAFFGQGTRLTVV.

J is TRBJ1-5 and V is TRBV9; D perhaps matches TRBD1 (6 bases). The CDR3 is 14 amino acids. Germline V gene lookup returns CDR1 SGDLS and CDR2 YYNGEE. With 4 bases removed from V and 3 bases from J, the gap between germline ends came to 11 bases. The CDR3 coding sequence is TGTGCCAGCAGCACAGGACAGTCCAATCAGCCCCAGCATTTT. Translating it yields CASSTGQSNQPQHF.

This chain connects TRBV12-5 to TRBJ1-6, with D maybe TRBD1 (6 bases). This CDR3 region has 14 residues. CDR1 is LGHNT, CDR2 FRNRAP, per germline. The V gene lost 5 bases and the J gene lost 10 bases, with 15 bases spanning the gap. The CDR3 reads CASGRDPRGSPLHF. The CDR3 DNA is TGTGCTAGTGGTCGGGACCCAAGGGGGTCACCCCTCCACTTT.

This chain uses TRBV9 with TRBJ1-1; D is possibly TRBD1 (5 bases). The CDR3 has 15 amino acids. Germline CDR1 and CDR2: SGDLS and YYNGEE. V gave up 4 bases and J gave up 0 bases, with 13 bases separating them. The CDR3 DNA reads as TGTGCCAGCAGCCTCCGTGGGGGGATGAACACTGAAGCTTTCTTT. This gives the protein CASSLRGGMNTEAFF.

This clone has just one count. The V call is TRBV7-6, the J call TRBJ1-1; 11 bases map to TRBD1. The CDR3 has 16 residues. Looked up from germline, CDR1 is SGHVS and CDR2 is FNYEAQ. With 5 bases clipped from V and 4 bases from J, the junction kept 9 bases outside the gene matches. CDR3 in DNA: TGTGCCAGCAGCCCAGGACAGGGGGCCTCTGTCACTGAAGCTTTCTTT. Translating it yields CASSPGQGASVTEAFF. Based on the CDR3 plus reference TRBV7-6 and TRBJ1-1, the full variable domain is GAGVSQSPRYKVTKRGQDVALRCDPISGHVSLYWYRQALGQGPEFLTYFNYEAQQDKSGLPNDRFSAERPEGSISTLTIQRTEQRDSAMYRCASSPGQGASVTEAFFGQGTRLTVV.